This T cell receptor beta chain was found in a study of blood T cell repertoires in COVID-19. Study-wide background: Acute and convalescent COVID-19 specimens originated in the United States, Italy and Spain. From T cells, B-cell-depleted T cells, or PBMCs came the material, which was cDNA or gDNA.

Participants spanned ages 18 to 89 years and resided in roughly 22 US areas. Categorization into cohorts depended on clinical history that participants reported. Some clones are missing from TCRdb's copy, which holds only in-frame ones; the method was immunoSEQ multiplex PCR. In the table there are 200,000 to 300,000 clones, more than 70% of which are singletons. The clonotype was recovered from a woman in her thirties or forties with acute COVID-19. Sample: PBMCs or T cells enriched from blood (not recorded which).

CDR3: CASSLAGTAGNTIYF. Here the CDR3 DNA reads TGTGCCAGCAGCCTTGCGGGGACAGCTGGAAACACCATATATTTT. The chain is built from TRBV14 and TRBJ1-3; 7 bases are shared with TRBD1. The germline gives CDR1 SGHDN, CDR2 FVKESK. J lost 2 bases, V lost 4 bases, and 5 bases had no gene match. The CDR3 totals 15 residues.